The entry below describes one T cell receptor (beta chain). These data come from a study of blood T cell repertoires in COVID-19. In the study overall: Researchers got acute and convalescent COVID-19 samples from the United States, Italy and Spain. PBMCs, B-cell-depleted T cells, or T cells were the source of the cDNA or gDNA that made up the material.

This CDR3 comprises 12 residues. Original data processing: Amplifying reference gene primers gave estimates of nucleated cell counts. The data were produced by immunoSEQ multiplex PCR, yet TCRdb's version contains in-frame clones alone and is incomplete. V and J calls and clone size follow that table, whereas D and trimming were derived from the DNA. The table records tens of thousands of clones, around 86% of them present only once. The genes are TRBV21-1 and TRBJ2-7; the DNA was not compared with TRBD1, the D call given in the table. TRBV21-1 is shown as a pseudogene. Sequenced sample: peripheral blood. The clonotype originates from a woman older than 75 with active or convalescent COVID-19. CDR3 residues: CASTKDSYEQYF. The CDR3 DNA follows: TGTGCCAGCACCAAGGACAGCTACGAGCAGTACTTC.